This T cell receptor beta chain was identified during a study of blood T cells in healthy people across ages. Per germline, CDR1 SGHTA and CDR2 FQGTGA. The CDR3 is 14 residues long. V lost 4 bases and J lost 10; bases outside the gene matches: 1. The people who gave samples were healthy Caucasians from Russia, aged about 6 to 100. The table lists this clonotype with many counts. The authors ran a second PCR of about 6 to 11 cycles using a sample-barcoded 5' primer and a J-beta primer mix. Template switching added a 12-random-nucleotide identifier to every cDNA molecule. TCRdb re-analysed the 5' RACE reads in MiXCR, keeping a single row per CDR3 protein. Of around 1,000,000 distinct CDR3 sequences detected, about 23% appear once; the ten largest clones hold approximately 0.71%. These same records also appear under a second study, on T cells of mothers and their children.

The V and J genes are TRBV7-3 and TRBJ2-1, with 16 bases aligning to TRBD2. The source material was blood. This receptor was identified in a girl aged 2 to 9 in good health. CDR3 nucleotide sequence: TGTGCCAGCAGCTCGGGACTAGCGGGAGGGGAGCAGTTCTTC. This codes for CASSSGLAGGEQFF.